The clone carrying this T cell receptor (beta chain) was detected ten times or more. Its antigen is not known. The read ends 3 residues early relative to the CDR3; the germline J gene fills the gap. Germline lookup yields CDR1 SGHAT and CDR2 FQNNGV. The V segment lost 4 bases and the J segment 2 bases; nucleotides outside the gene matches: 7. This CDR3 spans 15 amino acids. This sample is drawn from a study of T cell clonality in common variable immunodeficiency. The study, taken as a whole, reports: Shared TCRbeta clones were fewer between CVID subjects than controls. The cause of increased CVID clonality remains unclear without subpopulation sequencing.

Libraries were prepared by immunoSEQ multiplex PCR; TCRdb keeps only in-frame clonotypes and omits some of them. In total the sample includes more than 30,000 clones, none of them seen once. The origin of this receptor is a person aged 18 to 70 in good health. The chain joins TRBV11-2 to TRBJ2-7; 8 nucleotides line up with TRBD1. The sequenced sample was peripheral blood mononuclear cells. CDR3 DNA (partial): TGTGCCAGCAGCTCATTGACAGGGGACACCTACGAG. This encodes CASSSLTGDTYE. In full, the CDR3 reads CASSSLTGDTYEQYF.